Listed below are T cell receptor beta chains from one sample, sequenced in a study of OX40 agonist ivuxolimab in advanced cancers. Libraries were prepared by immunoSEQ multiplex PCR; TCRdb keeps only in-frame clonotypes and omits some of them. The sample lists about 73,000 clones, 70% to 90% occurring once. The sample in question was CD4+ or CD8+ T cells sorted from blood, obtained in a trial of the OX40 agonist ivuxolimab. These receptors were collected from an adult with an advanced solid tumor such as melanoma, head and neck, liver or kidney cancer. Each CDR3 is given with its conserved first and last residue. D genes are given only for firm matches. Size is stated for part of the rows, as once, few or many counts, or as a class when the clone is expanded.

cdr3_aa,cdr3_nt,clone_size,cdr3_length,v_call,j_call,d_call
CASSQLVRRSGSSYNEQFF,TGCGCCAGCAGCCAACTGGTCAGGAGGTCGGGGTCCTCCTACAATGAGCAGTTCTTC,-,19,TRBV4-1,TRBJ2-1,-
CASSSGDTPREKLFF,TGCGCCAGCAGCTCAGGGGACACTCCGAGAGAAAAACTGTTTTTT,-,15,TRBV5-1,TRBJ1-4,-
CASTPLSTGLLEQYF,TGTGCCAGCACCCCCCTCTCGACAGGGCTACTTGAGCAGTACTTC,-,15,TRBV11-2,TRBJ2-7,TRBD1
CASSFKPIQNTEAFF,TGTGCCAGCAGCTTTAAACCGATACAGAACACTGAAGCTTTCTTT,-,15,TRBV2,TRBJ1-1,-
CASSSRYERGGETQYF,TGTGCCAGCAGCTCCCGATACGAGCGGGGGGGAGAGACCCAGTACTTC,-,16,TRBV11-3,TRBJ2-5,TRBD2
CASSLTGGGEAFF,TGTGCCAGCAGCCTGACGGGGGGAGGTGAAGCTTTCTTT,once,13,TRBV5-6,TRBJ1-1,-
CASRPPSSGGGYEQYF,TGTGCCAGCAGGCCGCCTTCGTCGGGAGGGGGCTACGAGCAGTACTTC,-,16,TRBV6-6,TRBJ2-7,TRBD2
CASSLVGALTDTQYF,TGCGCCAGCAGCTTGGTCGGAGCTCTCACAGATACGCAGTATTTT,once,15,TRBV5-1,TRBJ2-3,-
CASTNRANSPNGYTF,TGTGCCAGCACAAACAGGGCCAATTCACCAAATGGCTACACCTTC,-,15,TRBV6-5,TRBJ1-2,-
CAIRPPTGGDSGYTF,TGTGCCATCAGGCCTCCGACAGGGGGCGATTCTGGCTACACCTTC,-,15,TRBV10-3,TRBJ1-2,TRBD1
CASSTGQPNSPLHF,TGTGCCAGCTCAACGGGACAGCCTAATTCACCCCTCCACTTT,-,14,TRBV18,TRBJ1-6,TRBD1
CASSPGLLRQETQYF,TGTGCCAGTAGTCCGGGACTATTACGCCAAGAGACCCAGTACTTC,-,15,TRBV19,TRBJ2-5,TRBD2
CASSWTGLAGGRPDTQYF,TGTGCCAGCAGTTGGACGGGACTAGCGGGGGGGCGTCCAGATACGCAGTATTTT,-,18,TRBV28,TRBJ2-3,TRBD2
CASSYSWGNNQPQHF,TGTGCCAGCAGTTACTCGTGGGGCAACAATCAGCCCCAGCATTTT,-,15,TRBV6-5,TRBJ1-5,-
CASSGAFSNQPQHF,TGTGCCAGCAGTGGGGCCTTTAGCAATCAGCCCCAGCATTTT,-,14,TRBV2,TRBJ1-5,-
CASGSNAGTGRPYEQYF,TGTGCTAGTGGTTCCAATGCCGGGACAGGGAGGCCCTACGAGCAGTACTTC,-,17,TRBV12-5,TRBJ2-7,TRBD1
CASSGSGETQYF,TGTGCCAGCAGCGGGAGTGGGGAGACCCAGTACTTC,-,12,TRBV7-9,TRBJ2-5,-
CASSEQPYTGELFF,TGTGCCAGCAGTGAACAGCCCTACACCGGGGAGCTGTTTTTT,-,14,TRBV6-1,TRBJ2-2,-
CASSGAGTSLYEQYF,TGTGCCAGCAGTGGGGCCGGGACTAGTCTCTACGAGCAGTACTTC,-,15,TRBV28,TRBJ2-7,TRBD2
CASSPGQGWEQYF,TGTGCCAGCAGCCCCGGACAGGGGTGGGAGCAGTACTTC,few,13,TRBV28,TRBJ2-7,TRBD1
CASSVMDRNTGELFF,TGTGCCAGCAGTGTAATGGACCGAAACACCGGGGAGCTGTTTTTT,-,15,TRBV6-1,TRBJ2-2,-
CASSQDLRDRGGGYTF,TGCGCCAGCAGCCAAGATTTACGGGACAGGGGCGGAGGCTACACCTTC,once,16,TRBV4-1,TRBJ1-2,TRBD1
CASSQDRGRNEKLFF,TGTGCCAGCAGCCAAGACAGGGGGAGAAATGAAAAACTGTTTTTT,once,15,TRBV7-9,TRBJ1-4,TRBD1
CASSSSRPTSDSSYEQYF,TGTGCCAGCAGCTCCTCCCGCCCGACTAGCGACAGCTCCTACGAGCAGTACTTC,-,18,TRBV7-9,TRBJ2-7,TRBD2
CASAAGLAGYNEQFF,TGTGCCAGCGCCGCGGGACTAGCGGGGTACAATGAGCAGTTCTTC,-,15,TRBV6-5,TRBJ2-1,TRBD2
CASSQPGNTIYF,TGTGCCAGCAGCCAACCCGGAAACACCATATATTTT,-,12,TRBV14,TRBJ1-3,-
CASSPTGGMEQYF,TGTGCCAGCAGCCCGACAGGGGGCATGGAGCAGTACTTC,-,13,TRBV14,TRBJ2-7,TRBD1
CAGKPGLADGGQFF,TGTGCCGGCAAACCGGGACTAGCCGACGGGGGGCAGTTCTTC,-,14,TRBV7-9,TRBJ2-1,TRBD2
CASVSTGENTEAFF,TGTGCCAGTGTAAGCACAGGGGAAAACACTGAAGCTTTCTTT,-,14,TRBV6-1,TRBJ1-1,TRBD1
CASTIPGGTEAFF,TGTGCCAGCACCATACCCGGGGGGACTGAAGCTTTCTTT,-,13,TRBV6-5,TRBJ1-1,-
CASSLGEGQPQHF,TGTGCCAGCAGCTTAGGGGAGGGTCAGCCCCAGCATTTT,-,13,TRBV11-2,TRBJ1-5,-
CASTPGSNSPLHF,TGTGCCAGCACCCCGGGATCTAATTCACCCCTCCACTTT,-,13,TRBV25-1,TRBJ1-6,-
CASGAEQETQYF,TGTGCCAGCGGGGCAGAACAAGAGACCCAGTACTTC,-,12,TRBV2,TRBJ2-5,-
CASSSNTWGAASPLHF,TGTGCCAGCAGTTCTAACACGTGGGGGGCGGCTTCACCCCTCCACTTT,once,16,TRBV6-5,TRBJ1-6,-
CASSSGGKGYGYTF,TGTGCCAGCAGTTCAGGGGGCAAGGGCTATGGCTACACCTTC,-,14,TRBV27,TRBJ1-2,TRBD1
CASTPPPGEYGAYGYTF,TGTGCCAGCACCCCGCCCCCCGGGGAGTACGGGGCCTATGGCTACACCTTC,-,17,TRBV2,TRBJ1-2,-
CASTRGRDTEAFF,TGTGCCAGCACCAGGGGGCGTGACACTGAAGCTTTCTTT,-,13,TRBV2,TRBJ1-1,TRBD1
CASSPDRDAQPQHF,TGTGCCAGCTCACCTGACAGGGATGCCCAGCCCCAGCATTTT,-,14,TRBV18,TRBJ1-5,TRBD1
CASSEGSAGPSSGNTIYF,TGTGCCAGCAGTGAGGGCTCAGCAGGACCAAGCTCTGGAAACACCATATATTTT,-,18,TRBV6-1,TRBJ1-3,-
CASSEEGRESSYEQYF,TGTGCCAGCAGTGAAGAAGGAAGGGAGAGCTCCTACGAGCAGTACTTC,-,16,TRBV2,TRBJ2-7,-
CASSLLTGAGYNEQFF,TGTGCCAGCAGCTTGCTGACGGGGGCTGGCTACAATGAGCAGTTCTTC,-,16,TRBV5-8,TRBJ2-1,-
CASGLEGGYGYTF,TGTGCCAGCGGACTGGAGGGTGGCTATGGCTACACCTTC,-,13,TRBV2,TRBJ1-2,-
CASRRTGNTGELFF,TGTGCCAGCAGGCGGACAGGGAACACCGGGGAGCTGTTTTTT,-,14,TRBV6-4,TRBJ2-2,TRBD1
CASSLETGDSGNTIYF,TGCGCCAGCAGCTTGGAAACAGGGGACTCTGGAAACACCATATATTTT,-,16,TRBV5-1,TRBJ1-3,TRBD1
CASSTRDRAPPTNEKLFF,TGTGCCAGTAGTACCCGGGACAGGGCCCCTCCAACTAATGAAAAACTGTTTTTT,-,18,TRBV19,TRBJ1-4,TRBD1